The rows below give T cell receptor beta chains drawn from one sample of a study of T cell responses to AZD1222 COVID-19 vaccine. Method: immunoSEQ multiplex PCR; TCRdb's copy keeps in-frame clones and lacks some. The sample holds tens of thousands of clones, over 75% seen once. Here the sequenced sample was peripheral blood, taken on day 0 of AZD1222 vaccination. These TCRs come from an adult in good health. Each CDR3 is given with its conserved first and last residue. The D gene is left open where the match is weak. A row's size may be missing; if present it is once, few, many or a size class.

V gene,clone size,J gene,D gene,CDR3 DNA,CDR3 protein
TRBV5-6,NA,TRBJ2-7,TRBD1,TGTGCCAGCACCTGGACAGGGGGCCACTCCTACGAGCAGTACTTC,CASTWTGGHSYEQYF
TRBV7-9,NA,TRBJ1-2,NA,TGTGCCAGTATTCCATGGACAGACAACGATTCTGGCTACACCTTC,CASIPWTDNDSGYTF
TRBV4-1,NA,TRBJ2-2,NA,TGCGCCAGCAGCCAAGTCGTACGCACCGGGGAGCTGTTTTTT,CASSQVVRTGELFF
TRBV19,NA,TRBJ1-1,NA,TGTGCCAGTAGTATAAGTCGGCAGGGGAAGGGGAACACTGAAGCTTTCTTT,CASSISRQGKGNTEAFF
TRBV9,NA,TRBJ2-1,NA,TGTGCCAGCAGCGTAGAAGGGGGACTGGGGAATGAGCAGTTCTTC,CASSVEGGLGNEQFF
TRBV7-3,NA,TRBJ2-5,NA,TGTGCCAGCAGCCCGAGGGGGGGGGAGACCCAGTACTTC,CASSPRGGETQYF
TRBV5-1,NA,TRBJ2-2,NA,TGCGCCAGCAGCTTGGGGAGCAGGGGTTGGTGGACCGGGGAGCTGTTTTTT,CASSLGSRGWWTGELFF
TRBV19,NA,TRBJ2-5,TRBD1,TGTGCCAGTCATCGAACAGGGGAGTCGACCAGAGAGACCCAGTACTTC,CASHRTGESTRETQYF
TRBV6-5,NA,TRBJ2-2,NA,TGTGCCAGCAGTTACTTCGCCGGGGAGCTGTTTTTT,CASSYFAGELFF
TRBV30,NA,TRBJ1-6,TRBD1,TGTGCCTGGAGTCTCGGGACAGGGGTCTACGATAATTCACCCCTCCACTTT,CAWSLGTGVYDNSPLHF
TRBV7-8,NA,TRBJ1-6,NA,TGTGCCAGCAGCACCCCCCCGACACCCCTCCACTTT,CASSTPPTPLHF
TRBV2,NA,TRBJ1-6,TRBD1,TGTGCCAGGGGGACAGGGGGCGGGAATTCACCCCTCCACTTT,CARGTGGGNSPLHF
TRBV10-3,once,TRBJ2-1,TRBD1,TGTGCCATCAGCCCAGGGGACAGACCCAATGAGCAGTTCTTC,CAISPGDRPNEQFF
TRBV7-8,NA,TRBJ2-5,NA,TGTGCCAGCAGCTTAGCAGGGGCCTATAAGACCCAGTACTTC,CASSLAGAYKTQYF
TRBV19,NA,TRBJ1-1,NA,TGTGCCAGTAGTATAGTGCCAGGCACTTGGGCTGAAGCTTTCTTT,CASSIVPGTWAEAFF
TRBV6-5,NA,TRBJ2-5,TRBD2,TGTGCCAGCAGTTCCGGGGTAGCGGGGGAAGAGACCCAGTACTTC,CASSSGVAGEETQYF
TRBV5-1,NA,TRBJ1-1,NA,TGCGCCAGCAGCCCGGAACAAGGCACTGAAGCTTTCTTT,CASSPEQGTEAFF
TRBV6-6,NA,TRBJ1-2,NA,TGTGCCAGCAGTACGGACGGGAACTATGGCTACACCTTC,CASSTDGNYGYTF
TRBV6-4,NA,TRBJ2-5,NA,TGTGCCAGCAGTCCTGCCCCCCAAGAGACCCAGTACTTC,CASSPAPQETQYF
TRBV4-2,once,TRBJ1-2,TRBD1,TGTGCCAGCCACGAACAACAGGGGGCGGGAAGCTATGGCTACACCTTC,CASHEQQGAGSYGYTF
TRBV7-9,NA,TRBJ1-3,TRBD1,TGTGCCAGCAGCTTAGTAACAGGGGTCGGAAACACCATATATTTT,CASSLVTGVGNTIYF
TRBV4-3,NA,TRBJ2-3,NA,TGCGCCAGCAGCCAAGGAACAGGGAGCGCCCGTAGCACAGATACGCAGTATTTT,CASSQGTGSARSTDTQYF
TRBV5-4,NA,TRBJ1-2,NA,TGTGCCAGCAGCTTGGAAGGTAGAGATTATGGCTACACCTTC,CASSLEGRDYGYTF
TRBV12-3/TRBV12-4,NA,TRBJ1-6,NA,TGTGCCAGCAGTTTCGGCGGGTTTTCACCCCTCCACTTT,CASSFGGFSPLHF
TRBV28,once,TRBJ1-2,NA,TGTGCCAGCAGTTTATGGGCAAGGACAGCTGACTTCTATGGCTACACCTTC,CASSLWARTADFYGYTF
TRBV7-9,NA,TRBJ1-5,NA,TGTGCCAGCAGCTTAGATTCAGGATATCAGCCCCAGCATTTT,CASSLDSGYQPQHF
TRBV19,NA,TRBJ1-1,NA,TGTGCCAGTAGTACAGGGAGAAACACTGAAGCTTTCTTT,CASSTGRNTEAFF
TRBV7-2,once,TRBJ2-3,NA,TGTGCCACCCGCGCTTTCGGGGGTATGATGCAGTATTTT,CATRAFGGMMQYF
TRBV11-2,NA,TRBJ1-1,NA,TGTGCCAGCAGCTCCCCGTCAGGCGGCCGGAACACTGAAGCTTTCTTT,CASSSPSGGRNTEAFF
TRBV12-5,once,TRBJ1-2,TRBD1,TGTGCTAGTGGCGCTACAGGGGTCTACACCTTC,CASGATGVYTF
TRBV7-3,NA,TRBJ1-6,NA,TGTGCCAGCAGCTTCAAGGATTCACCCCTCCACTTT,CASSFKDSPLHF
TRBV30,NA,TRBJ1-1,NA,TGTGCCTGGAGTGTACAAGACGGATCTGAAGCTTTCTTT,CAWSVQDGSEAFF
TRBV7-3,NA,TRBJ1-2,NA,TGTGCCAGCAGCAACGGGATCAACTATGGCTACACCTTC,CASSNGINYGYTF
TRBV30,NA,TRBJ1-2,NA,TGTGCCTGGACGGGTAACTATGGCTACACCTTC,CAWTGNYGYTF
TRBV5-1,once,TRBJ2-1,TRBD2,TGCGCCAGCAGCTCGACTAGCGAGTTCAGCGGGCAGTTCTTC,CASSSTSEFSGQFF
TRBV12-3/TRBV12-4,NA,TRBJ2-7,NA,TGTGCCAGCAGTTTCGGGAGCTCCTACGAGCAGTACTTC,CASSFGSSYEQYF
TRBV5-5,NA,TRBJ2-5,TRBD1,TGTGCCAGCAACCAATGGACAGGGTCGCAGACCCAGTACTTC,CASNQWTGSQTQYF
TRBV11-1,NA,TRBJ2-7,TRBD1,TGTGCCAGCAGCTTACTGAGGGGACAGGGAAAAAAGCAGTACTTC,CASSLLRGQGKKQYF
TRBV4-1,NA,TRBJ2-7,NA,TGCGCCAGCAGCCAAGATGGGGTCGAGCAGTACTTC,CASSQDGVEQYF
TRBV5-1,NA,TRBJ1-2,TRBD1,TGCGCCAGCAGCAAAACAGGGGGTGGCTACACCTTC,CASSKTGGGYTF
TRBV9,NA,TRBJ1-4,NA,TGTGCCAGCAGCGCTTCCCCCGGGGGCAATGAAAAACTGTTTTTT,CASSASPGGNEKLFF
TRBV10-3,NA,TRBJ2-7,NA,TGTGCCATCAGTGAGGGGCAAGGGTCAAACGAGCAGTACTTC,CAISEGQGSNEQYF
TRBV28,NA,TRBJ1-5,TRBD1,TGTGCCAGCGGCTTACTCGCGACAGGGGAAGATCAGCCCCAGCATTTT,CASGLLATGEDQPQHF
TRBV10-3,NA,TRBJ2-3,NA,TGTGCCATCAGTGAAAGGGGCCTCACAGATACGCAGTATTTT,CAISERGLTDTQYF
TRBV20-1,NA,TRBJ1-4,NA,TGCAGTGCTAGTATCGGGGTCCAAGAAAAACTGTTTTTT,CSASIGVQEKLFF
TRBV30,once,TRBJ1-1,TRBD1,TGTGCCTGGAGGGGGGGACAGTATGAAGCTTTCTTT,CAWRGGQYEAFF
TRBV30,NA,TRBJ1-3,NA,TGTGCCTGGAGTGTACAAGAGACTGGAAACACCATATATTTT,CAWSVQETGNTIYF
TRBV5-1,few,TRBJ1-2,TRBD1,TGCGCCACCGGGACAGGGCCATCGGGTGGCTACACCTTC,CATGTGPSGGYTF
TRBV28,NA,TRBJ1-1,NA,TGTGCCAGCAGTGGGGGACTGCGATTTGAAGCTTTCTTT,CASSGGLRFEAFF
TRBV7-2,once,TRBJ1-5,NA,TGTGCCAGCAGCTTAGCGGTAAACAATCAGCCCCAGCATTTT,CASSLAVNNQPQHF
TRBV5-1,NA,TRBJ2-2,NA,TGCGCCAGCAGCCCAGGGACGGGTAACACCGGGGAGCTGTTTTTT,CASSPGTGNTGELFF
TRBV2,NA,TRBJ1-5,NA,TGTGCCAGCAGTCCGTCTACTCGCAATCAGCCCCAGCATTTT,CASSPSTRNQPQHF